This T cell receptor (beta chain) was retrieved from a study of OX40 agonist ivuxolimab in advanced cancers. Overall study context: Treatment of patients was with ivuxolimab, an agonistic anti-OX40 (CD134) antibody. Patients receiving dose escalation had hepatocellular carcinoma, melanoma, renal cell or head and neck cancer. Study-wide findings and caveats: There were also nonresponders showing low normalized T-cell clonal expansion.

There are a few counts of this clone. The antigen is not known. The assay was immunoSEQ multiplex PCR, and TCRdb's table has in-frame clones only and misses some. The sample has more than 55,000 clones, 85% seen once. CDR3 length: 16 amino acids. The germline V gene has CDR1 SGDLS and CDR2 YYNGEE. J gave up 5 bases and V 1 base, and 9 bases lay outside the gene matches. The source is an adult with an advanced solid tumor such as melanoma, head and neck, liver or kidney cancer. Sequenced here: CD4+ or CD8+ T cells sorted from blood, sampled in a trial of the OX40 agonist ivuxolimab. This chain joins TRBV9 and TRBJ2-5; 9 bases match TRBD1. The CDR3 protein is CASSVTTGGRGETQYF. CDR3 in DNA: TGTGCCAGCAGCGTAACAACAGGGGGCCGAGGGGAGACCCAGTACTTC. The full variable domain, completed using reference TRBV9 and TRBJ2-5, is DSGVTQTPKHLITATGQRVTLRCSPRSGDLSVYWYQQSLDQGLQFLIQYYNGEERAKGNILERFSAQQFPDLHSELNLSSLELGDSALYFCASSVTTGGRGETQYFGPGTRLLVL.